This section outlines one TCR beta chain sequence together with its context. The trim removed 5 bases at V and 4 bases at J, leaving 16 bases unmatched. The CDR3 loop spans 17 amino acids. Per the germline V gene, CDR1 is LNHDA and CDR2 is SQIVND (reference sequence). This record belongs to a study of OX40 agonist ivuxolimab in advanced cancers. Study at large: Given to patients was ivuxolimab, an agonistic anti-OX40 (CD134) antibody.

The assay was immunoSEQ multiplex PCR, and TCRdb's table has in-frame clones only and misses some. The table shows more than 60,000 clones, with 86% occurring only once. This chain joins TRBV19 and TRBJ1-2, with 7 bases matching TRBD1. The sample was CD4+ or CD8+ T cells sorted from blood, taken in a trial of the OX40 agonist ivuxolimab. The receptor's source is an adult with an advanced solid tumor such as melanoma, head and neck, liver or kidney cancer. CDR3 residues: CASSFPLQGKRSYGYTF. In DNA, the CDR3 is TGTGCCAGTAGTTTCCCCCTACAGGGGAAGAGGAGCTATGGCTACACCTTC.